This T cell receptor (beta chain) was profiled in a study of Ad26.COV2.S vaccination and SARS-CoV-2 variants (TCRdb year 2021). The study in broad terms: Vaccine-arm donors came from COV1001, a multicentre, randomized, double-blind, placebo-controlled phase I-IIa trial of Ad26.COV2.S in healthy adults. Ad26.COV2.S was given intramuscularly at 5x10^10 or 1x10^11 viral particles, as a single shot or as two shots 56 days apart. Sequencing of the TCRbeta repertoire served to evaluate the specificity and breadth of SARS-CoV-2-reactive T cell receptors following Ad26.COV2.S vaccination. The TCR-sequenced set comprised approximately 30 samples: approximately 19 Ad26.COV2.S vaccine recipients, 5 placebo recipients and 8 SARS-CoV-2 convalescent individuals. Trial participants were randomized into five groups of five: low-dose or high-dose Ad26.COV2.S given once or twice, or placebo on both occasions. Investigators did not know the trial group allocation while performing experiments and assessing outcomes. Results the study describes overall, beyond this receptor: The authors noted that the TCR breadth and depth analyses may have underestimated total T cell responses. Substantial breadth of spike-specific CD8+ and CD4+ T cell responses was reported after vaccination. Compared with placebo recipients, Ad26.COV2.S recipients showed higher spike-specific TCR breadth (P = 0.0014). The study lacked the statistical power to compare responses across vaccine doses or regimens. Vaccine and placebo recipients had comparable non-spike TCR breadth, which fits with the vaccine containing only spike.

The intended sense of this specimen's treatment or condition label: about 20 received Ad26.COV2.S at low or high dose, single or two shots; about 5 received placebo; per-sample allocation not given. Repertoires of vaccine and placebo recipients were sequenced from samples taken on day 63 after the first injection. Between 29 July and 7 August 2020, Cohort 1b enrolled about 27 adults aged 18-55 years at one site in Boston, USA. Ad26.COV2.S was a replication-incompetent adenovirus type 26 vector expressing a prefusion-stabilized SARS-CoV-2 spike protein from the original Wuhan strain. The immunoSEQ Assay was used to sequence TCRbeta CDR3 regions. After extraction, genomic DNA underwent amplification by bias-controlled multiplex PCR, followed by high-throughput sequencing. The paper's data handling went like this. To quantify the absolute abundance of every unique TCRbeta CDR3 region, sequences were collapsed and filtered. T cell fraction was estimated by normalizing TCRbeta template counts to usable DNA, with usable DNA measured through amplification of reference genes found in all nucleated cells. Repertoire TCRs were annotated as SARS-CoV-2-specific by exact matching of V gene, CDR3 amino acid sequence and J gene to a known reactive TCR set. MIRA supplied the reference SARS-CoV-2 TCR set, which was filtered for enrichment in COVID-19-positive ImmuneCODE repertoires so that public or cross-reactive TCRs were removed. Using the MIRA antigens, annotated TCRs were further analysed by specific ORF or by position within an ORF. Depth was the summed frequency of annotated unique rearrangements, while breadth was defined as annotated unique rearrangements over total unique productive rearrangements. TCR breadth was compared between groups using two-sided Wilcoxon rank-sum tests. The table was pulled from immuneACCESS by TCRdb, which kept in-frame rearrangements only. Such tables lose some clones; where checked, under half of the loss comes from unresolved V genes, and the rest has no known cause. V and J calls plus clone size are reproduced from that table; the DNA served to infer D and trimming. The sample yields 300,000 to 400,000 clones; 70% to 90% were counted once. Of the sample, around 2% is held by the ten largest clones.

Remarks on this clone: The antigen this receptor binds is unknown. No much larger clonotype is one base removed from it; base qualities were not supplied.

In the germline V gene, CDR1 corresponds to MNHEY and CDR2 to SVGAGI. The CDR3 contains 15 residues, cysteine and phenylalanine counted. The kept DNA is CDR3 alone, 45 bases in frame from the first base. Relative to germline, V is 0 bases shorter and J is 0 bases shorter, with 7 bases between their ends. The chain is assembled from TRBV6-5 and TRBJ2-3; the D gene lacks a confident call. The input for sequencing was peripheral blood, taken in a trial of Ad26.COV2.S vaccine versus placebo. The sequence derives from a person between 18 and 59 years old who received the Ad26.COV2.S COVID-19 vaccine or a placebo. The sequenced DNA: TGTGCCAGCAGTTACTCTGGCACTAGCACAGATACGCAGTATTTT. This translates into CASSYSGTSTDTQYF.